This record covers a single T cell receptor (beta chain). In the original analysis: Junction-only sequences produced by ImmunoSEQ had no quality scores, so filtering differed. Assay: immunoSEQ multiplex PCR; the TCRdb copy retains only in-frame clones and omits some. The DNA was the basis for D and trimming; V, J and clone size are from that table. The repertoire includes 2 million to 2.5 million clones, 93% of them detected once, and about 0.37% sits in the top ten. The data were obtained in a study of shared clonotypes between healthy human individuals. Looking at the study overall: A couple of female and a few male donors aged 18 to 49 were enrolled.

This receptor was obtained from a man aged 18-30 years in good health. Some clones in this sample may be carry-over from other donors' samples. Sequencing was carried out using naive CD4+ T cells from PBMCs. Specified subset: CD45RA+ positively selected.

The chain's CDR3 is CSVERGSYEQYF. CDR3 coding DNA: TGCAGCGTTGAACGGGGGTCCTACGAGCAGTACTTC. This chain links TRBV29-1 with TRBJ2-7; D perhaps matches TRBD2 (6 bases). The CDR3 has 12 amino acids. Germline V CDR1 and CDR2: SQVTM, ANQGSEA. V gave up 2 bases and J gave up 1 base, with 6 bases separating them.